These 4 T cell receptor beta chains came from one sample sequenced in a study of cytotoxic CD8 clonotypes in ibrutinib-treated CLL. Libraries were prepared by immunoSEQ multiplex PCR; TCRdb keeps only in-frame clonotypes and omits some of them. The repertoire has about 160,000 clones, about 80% of them found once; the top ten carry roughly 2%. The sample was PBMCs, taken after 12 months of ibrutinib treatment. Every receptor here comes from a human donor with chronic lymphocytic leukemia.

This rearrangement joins TRBV7-3 to TRBJ2-2; TRBD2 aligns across 9 bases. Germline lookup yields CDR1 SGHTA and CDR2 FQGTGA. J lost 2 bases, V lost 7 bases, and 11 bases had no gene match. The CDR3 has 17 amino acids. CDR3 coding DNA: TGTGCCAGCACCAAAAGGTCTAGCGGGGCCAACACCGGGGAGCTGTTTTTT. Translating gives CASTKRSSGANTGELFF.

As for this clone: Different DNA sequences within this sample yield the same CDR3. The chain links TRBV5-1 to TRBJ2-7; possible D gene TRBD1, 5 bases. Trimming left V 0 bases short and J 1 base short, with 8 bases between. Germline lookup yields CDR1 SGHRS and CDR2 YFSETQ. The CDR3 contains 14 residues. Here the CDR3 DNA reads TGCGCCAGCAGCTTGGGGCAGGGATCCTACGAGCAGTACTTC. Residues: CASSLGQGSYEQYF.

This clone was seen ten or more times. The germline gene is not matched at one end of the junction; a read error may be the cause. The V gene is TRBV25-1, the J gene TRBJ1-5; D ambiguous. Germline V gene data show CDR1 as MGHDK and CDR2 as SYGVNS. CDR3 length equals 14 residues. The CDR3 region has the DNA TGTGTCAGCGCATTGGGGTTAAGCAATCAGCCCCAGCATTTT. It encodes CVSALGLSNQPQHF.

The chain links TRBV2 to TRBJ2-1, with TRBD1 identical over 7 bases. The CDR3 loop spans 14 amino acids. J gave up 15 bases and V 3 bases, and 14 bases lay outside the gene matches. Germline CDR1 is SNHLY and CDR2 is FYNNEI. The CDR3 reads CASSDVTGTYGRFF. In DNA form, the CDR3 reads TGTGCCAGCAGTGACGTGACAGGGACCTACGGGCGGTTCTTC.